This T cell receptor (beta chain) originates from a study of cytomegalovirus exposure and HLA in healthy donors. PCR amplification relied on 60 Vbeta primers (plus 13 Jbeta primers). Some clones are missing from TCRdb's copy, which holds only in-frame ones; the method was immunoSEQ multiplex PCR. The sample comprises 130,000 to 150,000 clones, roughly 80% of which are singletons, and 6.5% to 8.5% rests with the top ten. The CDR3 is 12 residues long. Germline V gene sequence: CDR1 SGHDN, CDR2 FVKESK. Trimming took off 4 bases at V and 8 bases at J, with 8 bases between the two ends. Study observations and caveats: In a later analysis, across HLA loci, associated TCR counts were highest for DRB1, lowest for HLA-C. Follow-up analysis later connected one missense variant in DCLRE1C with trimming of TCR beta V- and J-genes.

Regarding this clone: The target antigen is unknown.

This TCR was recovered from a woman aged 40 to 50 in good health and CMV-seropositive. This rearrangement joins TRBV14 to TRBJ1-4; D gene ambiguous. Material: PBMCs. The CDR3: CASSLLREKLFF. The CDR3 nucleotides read TGTGCCAGCAGCCTCCTGAGAGAAAAACTGTTTTTT.